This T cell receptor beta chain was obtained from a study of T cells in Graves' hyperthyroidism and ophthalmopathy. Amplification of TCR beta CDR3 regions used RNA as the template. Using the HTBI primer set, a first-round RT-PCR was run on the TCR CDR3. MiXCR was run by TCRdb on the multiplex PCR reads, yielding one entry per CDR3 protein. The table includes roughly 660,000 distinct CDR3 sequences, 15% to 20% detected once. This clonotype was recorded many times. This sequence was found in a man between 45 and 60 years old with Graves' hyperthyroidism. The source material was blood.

CDR3 sequence (DNA): TGTGCCAGCAGCTTAACGCAAGATACGCAGTATTTT. It encodes CASSLTQDTQYF. V is TRBV7-3 and J is TRBJ2-3; D is unresolved. This CDR3 is 12 amino acids long. CDR1 and CDR2 (germline): SGHTA, FQGTGA. V was cut by 0 bases and J by 5 bases, with 3 bases left in between.